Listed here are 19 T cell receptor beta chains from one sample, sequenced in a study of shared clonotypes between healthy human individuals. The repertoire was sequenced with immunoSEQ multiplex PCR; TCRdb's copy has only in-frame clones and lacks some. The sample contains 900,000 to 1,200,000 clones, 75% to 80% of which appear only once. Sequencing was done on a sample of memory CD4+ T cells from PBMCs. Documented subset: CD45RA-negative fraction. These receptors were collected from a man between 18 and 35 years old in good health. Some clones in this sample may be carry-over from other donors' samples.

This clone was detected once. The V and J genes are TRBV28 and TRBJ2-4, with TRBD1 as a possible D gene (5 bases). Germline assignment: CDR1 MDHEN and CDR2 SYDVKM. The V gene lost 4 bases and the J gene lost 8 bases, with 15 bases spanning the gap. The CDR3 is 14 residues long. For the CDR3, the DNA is TGTGCCAGCAGTTCCGCCGTCAGGGCCTACATTCAGTACTTC. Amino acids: CASSSAVRAYIQYF. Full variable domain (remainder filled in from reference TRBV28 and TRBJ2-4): DVKVTQSSRYLVKRTGEKVFLECVQDMDHENMFWYRQDPGLGLRLIYFSYDVKMKEKGDIPEGYSVSREKKERFSLILESASTNQTSMYLCASSSAVRAYIQYFGAGTRLSVL.

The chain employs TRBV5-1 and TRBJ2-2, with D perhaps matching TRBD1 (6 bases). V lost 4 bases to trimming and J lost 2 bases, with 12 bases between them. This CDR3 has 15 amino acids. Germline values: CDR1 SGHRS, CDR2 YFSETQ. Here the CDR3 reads CASSLRQANTGELFF. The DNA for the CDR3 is TGCGCCAGCAGCCTCAGACAGGCCAACACCGGGGAGCTGTTTTTT.

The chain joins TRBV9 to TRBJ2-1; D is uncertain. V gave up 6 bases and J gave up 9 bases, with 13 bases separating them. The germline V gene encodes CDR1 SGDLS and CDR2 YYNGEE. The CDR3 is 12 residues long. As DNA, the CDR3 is TGTGCCAGCACGCCGTTCCGCGGTGAGCAGTTCTTC. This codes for CASTPFRGEQFF.

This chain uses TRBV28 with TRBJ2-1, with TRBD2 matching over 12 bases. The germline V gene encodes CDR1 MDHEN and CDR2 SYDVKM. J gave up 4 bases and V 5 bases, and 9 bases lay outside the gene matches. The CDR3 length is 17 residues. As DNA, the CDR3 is TGTGCCAGCAGTATTGCTAGCGGGAGGGCCGGGTACAATGAGCAGTTCTTC. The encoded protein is CASSIASGRAGYNEQFF.

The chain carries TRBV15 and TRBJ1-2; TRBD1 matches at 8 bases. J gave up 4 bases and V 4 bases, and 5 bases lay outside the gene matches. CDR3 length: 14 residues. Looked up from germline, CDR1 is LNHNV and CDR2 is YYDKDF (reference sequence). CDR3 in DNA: TGTGCCACCAGCATAGGCCAGGGGGCCTATGGCTACACCTTC. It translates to CATSIGQGAYGYTF.

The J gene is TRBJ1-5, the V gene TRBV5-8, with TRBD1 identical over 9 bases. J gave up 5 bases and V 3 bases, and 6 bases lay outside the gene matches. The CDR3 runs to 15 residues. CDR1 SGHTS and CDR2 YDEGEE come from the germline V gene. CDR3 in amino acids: CASSWDGQGYQPQHF. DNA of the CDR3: TGTGCCAGCAGCTGGGACGGACAGGGGTATCAGCCCCAGCATTTT.

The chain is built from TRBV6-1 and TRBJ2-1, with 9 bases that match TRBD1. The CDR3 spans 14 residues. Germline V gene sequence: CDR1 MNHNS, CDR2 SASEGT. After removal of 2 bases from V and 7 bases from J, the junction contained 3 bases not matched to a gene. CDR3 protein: CASSEKQGANEQFF. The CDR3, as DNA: TGTGCCAGCAGTGAAAAACAGGGGGCAAATGAGCAGTTCTTC.

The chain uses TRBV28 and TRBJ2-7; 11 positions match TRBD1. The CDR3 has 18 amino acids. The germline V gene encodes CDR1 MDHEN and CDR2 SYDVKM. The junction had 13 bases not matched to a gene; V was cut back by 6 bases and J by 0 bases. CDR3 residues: CASSTLGTGGLSSYEQYF. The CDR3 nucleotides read TGTGCCAGCAGCACACTAGGGACAGGGGGTTTAAGCTCCTACGAGCAGTACTTC.

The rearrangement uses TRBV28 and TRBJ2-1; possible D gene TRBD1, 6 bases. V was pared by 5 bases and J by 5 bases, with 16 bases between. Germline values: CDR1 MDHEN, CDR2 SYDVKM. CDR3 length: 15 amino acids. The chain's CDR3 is CASSDPGTSNNEQFF. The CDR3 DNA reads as TGTGCCAGCAGTGACCCCGGGACAAGCAACAATGAGCAGTTCTTC.

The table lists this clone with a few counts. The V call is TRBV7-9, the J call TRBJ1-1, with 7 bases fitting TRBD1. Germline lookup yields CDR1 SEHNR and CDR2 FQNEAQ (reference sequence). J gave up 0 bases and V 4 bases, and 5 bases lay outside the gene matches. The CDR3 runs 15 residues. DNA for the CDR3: TGTGCCAGCAGCTCCTACAGGGGCGTGAACACTGAAGCTTTCTTT. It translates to CASSSYRGVNTEAFF.

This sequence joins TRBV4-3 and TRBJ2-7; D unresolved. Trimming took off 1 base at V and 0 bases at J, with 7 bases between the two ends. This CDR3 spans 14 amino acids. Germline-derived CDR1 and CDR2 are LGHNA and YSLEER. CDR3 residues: CASSQVVGSYEQYF. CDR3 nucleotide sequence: TGCGCCAGCAGCCAAGTTGTCGGCTCCTACGAGCAGTACTTC.

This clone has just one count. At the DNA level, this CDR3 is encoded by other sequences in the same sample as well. In DNA, the CDR3 is TGTGCCATCAGTGAGTCGGGTAAGAACACTGAAGCTTTCTTT. Translated: CAISESGKNTEAFF. The V gene is TRBV10-3, the J gene TRBJ1-1; D gene ambiguous. Germline V gene sequence: CDR1 ENHRY, CDR2 SYGVKD. V was shortened by 0 bases and J by 1 base, with 6 bases between the two germline ends. CDR3 length: 14 amino acids.

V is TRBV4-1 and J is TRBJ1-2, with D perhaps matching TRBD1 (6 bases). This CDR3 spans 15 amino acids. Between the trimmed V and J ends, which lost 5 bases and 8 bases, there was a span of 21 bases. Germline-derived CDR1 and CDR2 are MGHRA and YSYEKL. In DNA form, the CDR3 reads TGCGCCAGCAGCTCTCCCGGGACACCCCAAAGGGGCTACACCTTC. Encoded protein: CASSSPGTPQRGYTF.

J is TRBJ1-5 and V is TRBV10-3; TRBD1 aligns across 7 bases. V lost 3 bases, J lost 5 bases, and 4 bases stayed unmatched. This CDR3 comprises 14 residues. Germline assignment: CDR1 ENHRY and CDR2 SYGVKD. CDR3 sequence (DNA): TGTGCCATCAGTGATGGGACAGCCTATCAGCCCCAGCATTTT. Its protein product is CAISDGTAYQPQHF.

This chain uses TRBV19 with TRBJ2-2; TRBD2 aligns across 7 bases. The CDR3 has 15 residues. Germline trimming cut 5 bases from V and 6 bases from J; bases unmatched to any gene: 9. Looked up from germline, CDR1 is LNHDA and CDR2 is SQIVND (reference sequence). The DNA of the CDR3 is TGTGCCAGTAGTCTCCAGGTGGGAGGGGCCGGGGAGCTGTTTTTT. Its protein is CASSLQVGGAGELFF.

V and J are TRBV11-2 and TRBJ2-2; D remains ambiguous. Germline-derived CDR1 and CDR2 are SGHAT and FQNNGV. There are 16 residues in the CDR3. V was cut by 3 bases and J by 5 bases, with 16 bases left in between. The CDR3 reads CASSLNNVGVTGELFF. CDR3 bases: TGTGCCAGCAGCTTGAATAATGTTGGGGTGACCGGGGAGCTGTTTTTT.

This chain's CDR3 is CASSPRDSGLAGDLDEQYF. DNA for the CDR3: TGTGCCAGCAGTCCCCGGGACTCGGGACTAGCGGGAGACCTCGACGAGCAGTACTTC. The chain carries TRBV27 and TRBJ2-7, with TRBD2 matching over 14 bases. Germline loops: CDR1 MNHEY, CDR2 SMNVEV (reference sequence). V lost 5 bases and J lost 5; bases outside the gene matches: 17. This CDR3 has 19 amino acids.

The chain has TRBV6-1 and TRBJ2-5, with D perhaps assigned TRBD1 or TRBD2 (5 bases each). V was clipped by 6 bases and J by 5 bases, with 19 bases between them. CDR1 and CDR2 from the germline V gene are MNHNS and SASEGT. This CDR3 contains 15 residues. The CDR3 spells CASRDRDRRTETQYF. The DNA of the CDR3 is TGTGCCAGCAGGGATCGGGACCGCAGGACGGAGACCCAGTACTTC.

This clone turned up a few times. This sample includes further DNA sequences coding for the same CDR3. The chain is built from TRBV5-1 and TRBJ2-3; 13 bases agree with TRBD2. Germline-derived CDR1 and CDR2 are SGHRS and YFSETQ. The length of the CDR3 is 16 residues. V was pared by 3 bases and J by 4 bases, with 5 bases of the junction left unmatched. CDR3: CASSSGLAGVADTQYF. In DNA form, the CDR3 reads TGCGCCAGCAGCTCAGGACTAGCGGGAGTGGCAGATACGCAGTATTTT.